This T cell receptor beta chain was obtained from a study of T cells after yellow fever vaccination. Using its own MiXCR run on the 5' RACE reads, TCRdb lists one record per CDR3 protein. The profile shows tens of thousands of distinct CDR3 sequences, approximately 7% of them singletons. The CDR3 contains 12 residues. Germline assignment: CDR1 MNHEY and CDR2 SVGAGI. Trimming pared 9 bases from V and 5 bases from J, leaving 13 bases between. This clonotype was seen ten or more times. The source of this sequence is a man younger than 30 who received the YFV17D yellow fever vaccine. The sequencing here drew on CD8+ T cells sorted from PBMCs, taken around 15 days after the first yellow fever vaccination. The chain is built from TRBV6-5 and TRBJ2-5; possible D gene TRBD1, 5 bases. This CDR3 reads CASQGVSETQYF. Written as DNA, the CDR3 is TGTGCCAGTCAGGGTGTTAGTGAGACCCAGTACTTC.